One sample yielded the 10 T cell receptor beta chains listed below, sequenced in a study of T-cell memory formation after mild COVID-19. TCRdb used MiXCR to reprocess the 5' RACE reads, holding one entry per CDR3 protein. Of a few hundred thousand distinct CDR3 sequences in the sample, 20% to 30% are singletons; the top ten hold around 8.1%. The material sequenced was PBMCs or a T cell subset sorted from them (not recorded which). Receptor source: an adult woman who had mild COVID-19 (a few samples of this study predate the infection). Cell type and time point are not known.

This clonotype turned up a few times. J is TRBJ1-2 and V is TRBV3-1, with TRBD1 identical over 8 bases. Trimming removed 0 bases from V and 7 bases from J; junction bases left unmatched: 7. Germline CDR1 and CDR2: LGHDT and YNNKEL (reference sequence). The CDR3 extends over 15 amino acids. The CDR3 region is CASSQDGQGAGGYTF. For the CDR3, the DNA is TGTGCCAGCAGCCAAGATGGGCAGGGGGCAGGTGGCTACACCTTC.

The V and J genes are TRBV30 and TRBJ1-1; D might be TRBD1 (5 bases). The CDR3 has 14 amino acids. Germline loops: CDR1 GTSNPN, CDR2 SVGIG (reference sequence). The germline V and J ends were trimmed by 4 bases and 3 bases, with 15 bases remaining between them. CDR3 amino acids: CAWTLGRYYTEAFF. CDR3 nucleotide sequence: TGTGCCTGGACCCTGGGACGGTACTACACTGAAGCTTTCTTT.

V usage is TRBV7-9 and J usage is TRBJ2-6; D remains unclear. V was clipped by 8 bases and J by 2 bases, with 13 bases between them. The germline CDR1 and CDR2 sequences are SEHNR and FQNEAQ (reference sequence). CDR3 length equals 15 residues. Here the CDR3 DNA reads TGTGCCAGCTCGGGCAGGTGGGCTGGGGCCAACGTCCTGACTTTC. It encodes CASSGRWAGANVLTF.

This clonotype turned up a few times. The gene calls are TRBV2 and TRBJ1-1, with D uncertain. This CDR3 comprises 15 residues. Trimming removed 1 base from V and 4 bases from J, with 13 bases in between. In germline, CDR1 is SNHLY, CDR2 FYNNEI. The CDR3 nucleotides are TGTGCCAGCAGTGAAGAGGGAAGGGTTGGCACTGAAGCTTTCTTT. Its protein is CASSEEGRVGTEAFF.

The chain links TRBV24-1 to TRBJ2-1; the D gene could be TRBD1 or TRBD2 (6 bases each). Germline loops: CDR1 KGHDR, CDR2 SFDVKD. The CDR3 spans 14 residues. Trimming left V 0 bases short and J 9 bases short, with 11 bases between. As DNA, the CDR3 is TGTGCCACCAGTGATTTGCTAGGGGGAGGTGAGCAGTTCTTC. Translating it yields CATSDLLGGGEQFF.

This clonotype appeared many times. The chain is built from TRBV12-3 or TRBV12-4 and TRBJ2-5; no definite D call. V was trimmed by 3 bases and J by 5 bases, leaving 10 bases between them. The CDR3 has 13 amino acids. CDR3 sequence: CASSLAEYETQYF. In DNA, the CDR3 is TGTGCCAGCAGTTTGGCGGAATACGAGACCCAGTACTTC.

This chain joins TRBV5-5 and TRBJ2-7; the D gene could be TRBD1 or TRBD2 (5 bases each). Trimming removed 5 bases from V and 3 bases from J, with 18 bases in between. The CDR3 consists of 15 residues. Germline V gene sequence: CDR1 SGHKS, CDR2 YYEKEE (reference sequence). The DNA for the CDR3 is TGTGCCAGCAGTTATTCCGGGACCCTCAACTACGAGCAGTACTTC. Translated, it gives CASSYSGTLNYEQYF.

This chain connects TRBV5-5 to TRBJ2-3; D perhaps matches TRBD1 (6 bases). V was trimmed by 1 base and J by 2 bases, leaving 14 bases between them. The CDR3 length is 16 residues. Germline V gives CDR1 SGHKS, CDR2 YYEKEE (reference sequence). CDR3 in DNA: TGTGCCAGCAGCTTGATGGGGGACACTGCCACAGATACGCAGTATTTT. Its protein is CASSLMGDTATDTQYF.

V usage is TRBV7-8 and J usage is TRBJ2-7; 11 positions match TRBD1. CDR3 size: 15 residues. Trimming took 5 bases from V and 4 from J; bases not matched to a gene: 7. Germline values: CDR1 SGHVS, CDR2 FQNEAQ. The CDR3 loop reads CASSLRRDRGYEQYF. CDR3 nucleotides: TGTGCCAGCAGCCTCCGCCGGGACAGGGGGTACGAGCAGTACTTC.

This clonotype appeared a few times. This chain connects TRBV6-2 or TRBV6-3 to TRBJ1-5, with D unresolved. V was trimmed by 6 bases and J by 3 bases, leaving 12 bases between them. Germline assignment: CDR1 MNHEY and CDR2 SVGEGT. This CDR3 has 14 residues. The CDR3 sequence: CASSLDGFNQPQHF. The CDR3 DNA sequence: TGTGCCAGCAGCCTGGACGGCTTCAATCAGCCCCAGCATTTT.